This T cell receptor beta chain is from a study of cytomegalovirus exposure and HLA in healthy donors. Study-wide results and limits: Most TCR sequences were rare, but some public TCRs occurred in many donors. Using a false discovery rate of 0.05, a later analysis showed that approximately 17,000 TCR beta sequences were associated with HLA alleles.

A multiplex PCR was run with 60 Vbeta primers and 13 Jbeta primers. Profiled with immunoSEQ multiplex PCR; TCRdb holds only in-frame clones, not every one. This table holds tens of thousands of clones, less than 70% found once. As regards this clone: Its specificity is not known.

The CDR3 runs to 14 residues. CDR1 is MNHNS and CDR2 is SASEGT in the germline V gene. The germline V and J ends were trimmed by 5 bases and 12 bases, with 17 bases remaining between them. The specimen was PBMCs. This sequence was found in a human donor in good health. This chain joins TRBV6-1 and TRBJ1-6, with D possibly being TRBD1 (5 bases). The CDR3 region is CASSPGTPSRPLHF. For the CDR3, the DNA is TGTGCCAGCAGTCCCGGGACTCCCTCTCGACCCCTCCACTTT.